The 20 T cell receptor beta chains below were found in one sample sequenced in a study of chemoradiotherapy in HPV16-positive cancers. Method: immunoSEQ multiplex PCR; TCRdb's copy keeps in-frame clones and lacks some. The sample includes approximately 12,000 clones, less than 80% seen only once; the top ten take roughly 8%. Sampling was carried out from a patient who underwent chemoradiotherapy. These receptors originate from a human donor with HPV-associated anogenital cancer.

This clone was counted a few times. This chain uses TRBV20-1 with TRBJ2-7, with a possible D match to TRBD1 (6 bases). The CDR3 consists of 11 residues. The germline V and J ends were trimmed by 4 bases and 8 bases, with 12 bases remaining between them. Germline-derived CDR1 and CDR2 are DFQATT and SNEGSKA (reference sequence). Here the CDR3 reads CSATSQGKQYF. CDR3 nucleotide sequence: TGCAGTGCTACTTCACAGGGAAAGCAGTACTTC.

By sample share, this clone is medium-sized. CDR3: CASSLGLYGTDTQYF. CDR3 DNA sequence: TGCGCCAGCAGCTTGGGGCTTTACGGCACAGATACGCAGTATTTT. V usage is TRBV5-1 and J usage is TRBJ2-3; D is undetermined. The germline V and J ends were trimmed by 0 bases and 1 base, with 9 bases remaining between them. Germline V gene lookup returns CDR1 SGHRS and CDR2 YFSETQ. This CDR3 comprises 15 residues.

The J gene is TRBJ2-1, the V gene TRBV28; 8 bases map to TRBD2. Germline loops: CDR1 MDHEN, CDR2 SYDVKM. The CDR3 length is 14 residues. V gave up 5 bases and J gave up 8 bases; unmatched junction bases: 8. The CDR3 DNA reads TGTGCCAGCAGTACTCTTAGCGGGGATCATGAGCAGTTCTTC. This encodes CASSTLSGDHEQFF.

J is TRBJ1-3 and V is TRBV10-2, with D possibly matching TRBD1 (5 bases). Germline CDR1 reads WSHSY; CDR2 reads SAAADI. V was shortened by 6 bases and J by 1 base, with 10 bases between the two germline ends. The CDR3 length is 14 residues. The CDR3 is CASSQTDSGNTIYF. CDR3 nucleotide sequence: TGCGCCAGCAGCCAGACAGATTCTGGAAACACCATATATTTT.

This chain uses TRBV28 with TRBJ2-1; perhaps TRBD2 as D (5 bases). CDR1 is MDHEN and CDR2 is SYDVKM in the germline V gene. Trimming removed 5 bases from V and 5 bases from J, with 13 bases in between. This CDR3 region has 14 residues. The CDR3 sequence: CASSPHGIHNEQFF. CDR3 coding DNA: TGTGCCAGCAGTCCTCACGGGATTCACAATGAGCAGTTCTTC.

The rearrangement joins TRBV30 to TRBJ1-5; weak D call: TRBD1 (5 bases). The germline CDR1 and CDR2 sequences are GTSNPN and SVGIG (reference sequence). The CDR3 is made up of 17 amino acids. V lost 2 bases and J 0 bases, leaving 17 bases between the germline ends. The CDR3 nucleotides are TGTGCCTGGAGTCCTAACTGGCCAGGGATTAGCAATCAGCCCCAGCATTTT. This codes for CAWSPNWPGISNQPQHF. Looking up the rest from reference TRBV30 and TRBJ1-5 gives the full variable domain: SQTIHQWPATLVQPVGSPLSLECTVEGTSNPNLYWYRQAAGRGLQLLFYSVGIGQISSEVPQNLSASRPQDRQFILSSKKLLLSDSGFYLCAWSPNWPGISNQPQHFGDGTRLSIL.

The table lists this clone with a few counts. This chain joins TRBV5-6 and TRBJ2-7, with TRBD1 matching 7 bases. Trimming cost V 4 bases and J 3 bases; bases outside gene matches: 4. Germline values: CDR1 SGHDT, CDR2 YYEEEE. This CDR3 region has 13 residues. CDR3 amino acids: CASSPGQYYEQYF. The CDR3 DNA reads as TGTGCCAGCAGCCCGGGACAGTACTACGAGCAGTACTTC.

In this sample, this clone turned up a few times. The chain employs TRBV25-1 and TRBJ2-2, with D tentatively TRBD1 (5 bases). The V and J ends lost 3 bases and 3 bases respectively, with 5 bases between them. Germline lookup yields CDR1 MGHDK and CDR2 SYGVNS. This CDR3 spans 13 amino acids. The CDR3 loop is CASSDRDTGELFF. The CDR3 nucleotides read TGTGCCAGCAGTGACAGGGACACCGGGGAGCTGTTTTTT.

The chain combines TRBV6-4 with TRBJ2-2; TRBD1 agrees at 7 bases. V was clipped by 4 bases and J by 4 bases; unmatched bases: 0. The CDR3 length is 13 residues. In germline, CDR1 is MRHNA, CDR2 SNTAGT. The CDR3 region is CASSAGGTGELFF. CDR3 DNA: TGTGCCAGCAGTGCAGGGGGCACCGGGGAGCTGTTTTTT.

The chain combines TRBV10-1 with TRBJ2-5, with D uncertain. Germline assignment: CDR1 WNHNN and CDR2 SYGVQD (reference sequence). V was trimmed by 5 bases and J by 4 bases, leaving 11 bases between them. This CDR3 contains 13 residues. The CDR3, as DNA: TGCGCCAGCAGTTTTAGGTGGGGAGAGACCCAGTACTTC. Protein: CASSFRWGETQYF.

This clone was detected a few times. The V call is TRBV7-8, the J call TRBJ1-1; D not certain. V lost 1 base, J lost 2 bases, and 8 bases lay in between. Germline V lookup: CDR1 SGHVS, CDR2 FQNEAQ. The CDR3 length is 14 residues. The CDR3 region has the DNA TGTGCCAGCAGCTTAGTTATCGATAACACTGAAGCTTTCTTT. Translating it yields CASSLVIDNTEAFF.

This sequence joins TRBV13 and TRBJ2-1, with 10 positions matching TRBD1. CDR3 length: 16 amino acids. Germline V gene data show CDR1 as PRHDT and CDR2 as FYEKMQ (reference sequence). The V segment lost 5 bases and the J segment 6 bases; nucleotides outside the gene matches: 10. CDR3 protein: CASSPPGTGVGNEQFF. The CDR3 DNA reads TGTGCCAGCAGCCCCCCCGGGACAGGGGTTGGCAATGAGCAGTTCTTC.

The gene calls are TRBV7-2 and TRBJ2-3; no clear D. V lost 1 base to trimming and J lost 5 bases, with 10 bases between them. This CDR3 is built from 14 residues. Germline CDR1 SGHTA, CDR2 FQGNSA. The CDR3 DNA is TGTGCCAGCAGCTTAGTCGACTGGCTAGATACGCAGTATTTT. Protein: CASSLVDWLDTQYF.

This clone was observed a handful of times. The gene calls are TRBV18 and TRBJ2-7, with 7 bases fitting TRBD1. Germline assignment: CDR1 KGHSH and CDR2 LQKENI. Germline trimming cut 6 bases from V and 6 bases from J; bases unmatched to any gene: 17. This CDR3 is 16 amino acids long. The CDR3 bases are TGTGCCAGCTCCCTCGGACAGGCTTCACCTTCCGGCGAGCAGTACTTC. Its protein product is CASSLGQASPSGEQYF.

In its sample, this clone ranks as medium-sized. This chain joins TRBV2 and TRBJ1-1, with D maybe TRBD1 (5 bases). V was pared by 3 bases and J by 7 bases, with 15 bases between. Germline CDR1 and CDR2: SNHLY and FYNNEI. The CDR3 runs 14 residues. The CDR3 loop is CASSDTLGTVEAFF. The CDR3 DNA sequence: TGTGCCAGCAGTGATACGTTAGGGACGGTTGAAGCTTTCTTT. The complete variable domain, with remaining parts taken from reference TRBV2 and TRBJ1-1, reads EPEVTQTPSHQVTQMGQEVILRCVPISNHLYFYWYRQILGQKVEFLVSFYNNEISEKSEIFDDQFSVERPDGSNFTLKIRSTKLEDSAMYFCASSDTLGTVEAFFGQGTRLTVV.

This sequence joins TRBV18 and TRBJ2-3; TRBD1 matches at 9 bases. The V and J ends lost 5 bases and 2 bases, in that order; junction bases with no gene match: 5. Germline-derived CDR1 and CDR2 are KGHSH and LQKENI. The CDR3 totals 15 residues. CDR3 sequence (DNA): TGTGCCAGCTCAAGGGACAGGGCGGCCACAGATACGCAGTATTTT. This sequence encodes CASSRDRAATDTQYF.

There are a few counts of this clone. This chain joins TRBV27 and TRBJ1-2, with D possibly TRBD1 on 6 matching bases. The CDR3 length is 14 residues. Germline lookup yields CDR1 MNHEY and CDR2 SMNVEV (reference sequence). V was shortened by 4 bases and J by 2 bases, with 11 bases between the two germline ends. The CDR3 protein is CASSYGRGNYGYTF. CDR3 nucleotide sequence: TGTGCCAGCAGTTACGGCAGGGGAAACTATGGCTACACCTTC.

The chain combines TRBV7-9 with TRBJ2-2; D might be TRBD1 or TRBD2, each matching 6 bases. V shed 1 base and J shed 0 bases, with 12 bases lying between them. This CDR3 spans 17 amino acids. The germline gives CDR1 SEHNR, CDR2 FQNEAQ (reference sequence). CDR3 amino acids: CASSLGGRDPNTGELFF. The CDR3 coding sequence is TGTGCCAGCAGCTTAGGGGGGCGGGATCCGAACACCGGGGAGCTGTTTTTT.

The chain is built from TRBV6-1 and TRBJ2-1, with 12 bases fitting TRBD2. Losses at the gene ends were 6 bases for V and 7 bases for J; bases not matched to a gene: 7. Germline V gives CDR1 MNHNS, CDR2 SASEGT. The CDR3 runs to 15 residues. The CDR3: CASRPLAGGPNEQFF. As DNA, the CDR3 is TGTGCCAGCAGGCCTCTAGCGGGAGGGCCGAATGAGCAGTTCTTC.

This chain uses TRBV19 with TRBJ2-5; D perhaps matches TRBD1 (6 bases). The length of the CDR3 is 13 residues. Per germline, CDR1 LNHDA and CDR2 SQIVND (reference sequence). Trimming left V 8 bases short and J 5 bases short, with 15 bases between. CDR3 nucleotides: TGTGCCAGTCCCACAGGGTCGCCGGAGACCCAGTACTTC. It specifies CASPTGSPETQYF.